This is a list of T cell receptor beta chains from one sample in a study of T cell responses to AZD1222 COVID-19 vaccine. TCRdb's copy holds only in-frame clones and misses some; the assay was immunoSEQ multiplex PCR. The table records about 130,000 clones, about 91% of them present only once. The sequencing used peripheral blood, collected on day 0 of AZD1222 vaccination. Source of these receptors: an adult in good health. Both conserved end residues are part of each CDR3. Each record gives: D gene, V gene, clone size, J gene, CDR3 DNA, CDR3 protein. A D gene is named only where the DNA matches it firmly. The size field is filled for only some rows; it gives once, few, many or a size class.

TRBD1	TRBV7-2	.	TRBJ1-4	TGTGCCAGCAGCTCGGGACAGGGGTTAGAAAAACTGTTTTTT	CASSSGQGLEKLFF
TRBD2	TRBV4-2	few	TRBJ2-7	TGTGCCAGCAGCCAAGAGGAGACTAGCGGGGCCTACGAGCAGTACTTC	CASSQEETSGAYEQYF
TRBD1	TRBV19	.	TRBJ1-5	TGTGCCAGTAGGGACCAGGGGGCCCAGCCCCAGCATTTT	CASRDQGAQPQHF
.	TRBV11-2	.	TRBJ2-3	TGTGCCAGCAGCTTCTATCTGGCGGATACGCAGTATTTT	CASSFYLADTQYF
.	TRBV4-1	.	TRBJ2-1	TGCGCCAGCAGCCAACCGTACAATGAGCAGTTCTTC	CASSQPYNEQFF
TRBD1	TRBV5-1	.	TRBJ1-4	TGCGCCAGCAGCTTAGGGGGGACAGGGCAAGGTGAAAAACTGTTTTTT	CASSLGGTGQGEKLFF
.	TRBV11-2	.	TRBJ1-2	TGTGCCAGCAGATCCCAGGGGCGGTCTAACTATGGCTACACCTTC	CASRSQGRSNYGYTF
.	TRBV6-5	.	TRBJ1-1	TGTGCCAGCAGTTACTTAGGCAGGAACACTGAAGCTTTCTTT	CASSYLGRNTEAFF
.	TRBV19	.	TRBJ2-1	TGTGCCAGTAGTTGGAGGGGAGACTACAATGAGCAGTTCTTC	CASSWRGDYNEQFF
TRBD2	TRBV12-5	.	TRBJ2-3	TGTGCTAGTGGTTTGGGCGGGGGGCTCCCAGATACGCAGTATTTT	CASGLGGGLPDTQYF
TRBD1	TRBV4-2	once	TRBJ1-5	TGTGCCAGCAGCCAGGGACGAGGGACAGAAAATCAGCCCCAGCATTTT	CASSQGRGTENQPQHF
TRBD2	TRBV6-4	once	TRBJ2-3	TGTGCCAGCAGTGACTCCGGGGGGGACGGCACAGATACGCAGTATTTT	CASSDSGGDGTDTQYF
TRBD1	TRBV5-1	.	TRBJ2-2	TGCGCCAGCAGCCCCGGGACAGGGAACGCCGGGGAGCTGTTTTTT	CASSPGTGNAGELFF
.	TRBV5-5	.	TRBJ2-2	TGTGCCAGCAGCTTGACGGGGTATGGCGGGCCCTTTACCGGGGAGCTGTTTTTT	CASSLTGYGGPFTGELFF
TRBD2	TRBV7-9	.	TRBJ2-5	TGTGCCAGCAGCCCCAGGAGCGGGGGGTCTGAAGATACCCAGTACTTC	CASSPRSGGSEDTQYF
.	TRBV4-3	.	TRBJ1-5	TGCGCCAGCAGCCCCGAACGGGGGAGAGGCAATCAGCCCCAGCATTTT	CASSPERGRGNQPQHF
.	TRBV19	.	TRBJ1-1	TGTGCCAGTTCTTTACAGAACACTGAAGCTTTCTTT	CASSLQNTEAFF
TRBD2	TRBV10-1	few	TRBJ2-3	TGCGCCAGCAGTGAGAGGGGACTAGCGGGGGGTAGCACAGATACGCAGTATTTT	CASSERGLAGGSTDTQYF
.	TRBV12-3/TRBV12-4	.	TRBJ1-4	TGTGCCAGCAGCTTCTATGAAAAACTGTTTTTT	CASSFYEKLFF
.	TRBV19	.	TRBJ1-4	TGTGCCAGTAGTGAAACATCCGGGACGGCTAATGAAAAACTGTTTTTT	CASSETSGTANEKLFF
TRBD2	TRBV30	.	TRBJ2-3	TGTGCCTGGAGTGTAGGACTAGCGGGGGGGACGCAGTATTTT	CAWSVGLAGGTQYF
.	TRBV28	.	TRBJ1-2	TGTGCCAGCAGTCACCCGTTAAACTATGGCTACACCTTC	CASSHPLNYGYTF
.	TRBV5-1	.	TRBJ2-5	TGCGCCAGCAGCTTGGCCAGCCAAGAGACCCAGTACTTC	CASSLASQETQYF
.	TRBV7-2	once	TRBJ2-5	TGTGCCAGCAGCTCCGTCCGGACCCAGTACTTC	CASSSVRTQYF
.	TRBV3-1/TRBV3-2	.	TRBJ2-7	TGTGCCAGCAGCCAAGTAAGAGGCTACGAGCAGTACTTC	CASSQVRGYEQYF
.	TRBV19	.	TRBJ2-7	TGTGCCAGTAGTATCGGAAGGAGAGTGGAGCAGTACTTC	CASSIGRRVEQYF
.	TRBV5-1	.	TRBJ2-7	TGCGCCAGCAGCTTGGCAGGTTCTCGCTACTACGAGCAGTACTTC	CASSLAGSRYYEQYF
.	TRBV5-1	.	TRBJ2-7	TGCGCCAGCAGCTTGGGAGGAGCGGAATACGAGCAGTACTTC	CASSLGGAEYEQYF
.	TRBV6-6	.	TRBJ1-5	TGTGCCAGCATGCGTTCCGGCAATCAGCCCCAGCATTTT	CASMRSGNQPQHF
TRBD1	TRBV19	.	TRBJ1-1	TGTGCCAGTAGTCAGCGTACAGGGGCCACGATGAACACTGAAGCTTTCTTT	CASSQRTGATMNTEAFF
.	TRBV7-8	few	TRBJ1-2	TGTGCCAGCAGCTTAACAGGGATGGCCGATGGCTACACCTTC	CASSLTGMADGYTF
.	TRBV27	.	TRBJ1-4	TGTGCCAGCAGCCAACACTATAGGTCCTTCAATGAAAAACTGTTTTTT	CASSQHYRSFNEKLFF
TRBD2	TRBV4-3	.	TRBJ2-7	TGCGCCAGCAGCCCTAGCGGGGGCGTCGCCTACGAGCAGTACTTC	CASSPSGGVAYEQYF
.	TRBV24-1	.	TRBJ1-5	TGTGCCACCAGTCCTTCTTCGGGCGACGGTAACAATCAGCCCCAGCATTTT	CATSPSSGDGNNQPQHF
.	TRBV7-9	.	TRBJ2-7	TGTGCCAGCAGCTCCCCGGTTGGGCAGAACTACGAGCAGTACTTC	CASSSPVGQNYEQYF
.	TRBV4-1	.	TRBJ2-3	TGCGCCAGCAGCCAAGAGTCAGTCCACACAGATACGCAGTATTTT	CASSQESVHTDTQYF
TRBD2	TRBV14	.	TRBJ2-5	TGTGCCAGCAGCCGGGGACTATCGGGACGGCAAGAGACCCAGTACTTC	CASSRGLSGRQETQYF
.	TRBV5-1	.	TRBJ1-6	TGCGCCAGCAGCTTGGGACGGGTCAATTCACCCCTCCACTTT	CASSLGRVNSPLHF
.	TRBV10-1	.	TRBJ1-1	TGCGCCACGGGTAGGGGCCACACCCCGAACACTGAAGCTTTCTTT	CATGRGHTPNTEAFF
TRBD1	TRBV27	.	TRBJ2-7	TGTGCCAGCAGTTTAAGGGACAGGGCCTACGAGCAGTACTTC	CASSLRDRAYEQYF
TRBD1	TRBV5-1	.	TRBJ1-1	TGCGCCAGCAGCTGGACAGGGGGTCATCGGACTGAAGCTTTCTTT	CASSWTGGHRTEAFF
.	TRBV19	.	TRBJ1-2	TGTGCCAGTAGCATAAGCGTTAACTATGGCTACACCTTC	CASSISVNYGYTF
.	TRBV9	.	TRBJ2-2	TGTGCCAGCAGCGACGCCCGGGCGAACACCGGGGAGCTGTTTTTT	CASSDARANTGELFF
.	TRBV28	.	TRBJ1-6	TGTGCCAGCAGAAGGACAGCCAATTCACCCCTCCACTTT	CASRRTANSPLHF
.	TRBV29-1	.	TRBJ2-7	TGCAGCGCCGGACTGACTAACTCTTACGAGCAGTACTTC	CSAGLTNSYEQYF
TRBD1	TRBV29-1	once	TRBJ1-1	TGCAGCGCCCCGCGGACAGGGGGCACCGGGAACACTGAAGCTTTCTTT	CSAPRTGGTGNTEAFF
.	TRBV19	.	TRBJ1-6	TGTGCCAGTAGTTCCGGGCCCGATGCGGGGTCACCCCTCCACTTT	CASSSGPDAGSPLHF
TRBD1	TRBV19	.	TRBJ1-5	TGTGCCAGTAGTATAGATCCGCTCCTGGGACAGGGGCAGGAGAATAATCAGCCCCAGCATTTT	CASSIDPLLGQGQENNQPQHF
.	TRBV5-8	.	TRBJ1-5	TGTGCCAGCAGCTTGTCTTATAGGGGGTTGCAGCCCCAGCATTTT	CASSLSYRGLQPQHF
.	TRBV2	once	TRBJ1-1	TGTGCCAGCAGTGAATGGATTCGGAACACTGAAGCTTTCTTT	CASSEWIRNTEAFF
.	TRBV7-2	.	TRBJ1-6	TGTGCCAGCAGCGTACAGGGTAGAGCACCCCTCCACTTT	CASSVQGRAPLHF
.	TRBV21-1	.	TRBJ2-7	TGTGCCCGCCCGTCCTTTTCGGCCTACGAGCAGTACTTC	CARPSFSAYEQYF
.	TRBV29-1	.	TRBJ2-5	TGCAGCGCCAACGTCGACCCTTACCTCCAGTACTTC	CSANVDPYLQYF
.	TRBV5-1	.	TRBJ1-4	TGCGCCAGCAGCTTGGCAGGAGGAACTAATGAAAAACTGTTTTTT	CASSLAGGTNEKLFF
.	TRBV20-1	.	TRBJ1-2	TGCAGTGCTAACACCCCTGACGGCTACACCTTC	CSANTPDGYTF
.	TRBV11-2	.	TRBJ2-6	TGTGCCAGCAGCCCCTCGGGGGACGTCCTGACTTTC	CASSPSGDVLTF
.	TRBV7-8	once	TRBJ2-5	TGTGCCAGCAGCTTAATTGAGACCCAGTACTTC	CASSLIETQYF
TRBD1	TRBV7-6	.	TRBJ1-2	TGTGCCAGCAGCCCTCAACCAAGGGACAGAACTAACTATGGCTACACCTTC	CASSPQPRDRTNYGYTF
TRBD2	TRBV7-9	.	TRBJ2-1	TGTGCCAGCAGCTTAGGTTCGGGGCTAGCGGGGGAGCAGTTCTTC	CASSLGSGLAGEQFF
.	TRBV7-9	.	TRBJ2-7	TGTGCCAGCAGCTCCACAGGAATTTACGAGCAGTACTTC	CASSSTGIYEQYF